The clone carrying this T cell receptor beta chain has only a few counts. Its antigen remains unknown. This entry belongs to a study of cytomegalovirus exposure and HLA in healthy donors. As for the study in general: T cells numbering about 179 million yielded approximately 120 million unique TCR beta sequences in an earlier analysis. Assignment to the Caucasian-associated ancestry cluster applied to around 80% of the roughly 410 genotyped donors. Study conclusions and caveats: Immune exposure data for these donors was limited to CMV serostatus. A classifier reportedly called cytomegalovirus status with high sensitivity and specificity.

Use of 60 Vbeta and 13 Jbeta primers characterized the PCR. Profiling relied on immunoSEQ multiplex PCR, and the TCRdb table lists in-frame clones only, not all of them. The sample lists about 120,000 clones, about 79% occurring once. The CDR3 is 13 amino acids. V shed 0 bases and J shed 10 bases, with 12 bases lying between them. CDR1 and CDR2 from the germline V gene are MGHRA and YSYEKL. The source material was PBMCs. The clonotype originates from a man between 25 and 39 years old in good health and CMV-seropositive. V is TRBV4-1 and J is TRBJ1-2; D ambiguous. The CDR3 loop reads CASSQETAGDYTF. CDR3 nucleotides: TGCGCCAGCAGCCAAGAAACAGCGGGAGACTACACCTTC.